This T cell receptor (beta chain) came from a study of T cell repertoires in cytomegalovirus infection. Study-level information: Matching HLA type and CMV infection were both indicated by public TCR beta signatures.

This clonotype was observed at least ten times. Its antigen is unknown. Its ends do not fully match the called genes, so a read error is possible. TCRdb reprocessed the reads with MiXCR, giving one entry per CDR3 protein. The data contain approximately 770,000 distinct CDR3 sequences, 25% to 35% of them singletons. Sequencing was performed on cultured CD8+ T cells from PBMCs, taken from culture after CMV antigen stimulation. The sequence was obtained from a human donor in good health (CMV status not recorded). Some clones in this sample may be carry-over from other donors' samples.

The CDR3 loop reads CASSEGWRARF. The CDR3 DNA is TGTGCCAGCAGTGAAGGGTGGAGGGCCAGATTC. The J gene is TRBJ1-2, the V gene TRBV6-1, with D uncertain. The CDR3 consists of 11 residues. The germline V gene has CDR1 MNHNS and CDR2 SASEGT.